This T cell receptor (beta chain) was captured by sequencing in a study of T cell changes during pregnancy in multiple sclerosis. The germline V and J ends were trimmed by 10 bases and 8 bases, with 14 bases remaining between them. This CDR3 is built from 11 residues. Germline V gene lookup returns CDR1 SGHTA and CDR2 FQGNSA. Assay: immunoSEQ multiplex PCR; the TCRdb copy retains only in-frame clones and omits some. Altogether under 70,000 clones are present, 90% to 95% being singletons, with the ten largest covering 1% to 1.5%. This TCR was recovered from a female donor in good health, enrolled as a control in a pregnancy study. Sequenced material: peripheral blood, taken after pregnancy. The chain has TRBV7-2 and TRBJ1-2, with D unresolved. The CDR3: CATRTLAGYTF. DNA of the CDR3: TGTGCCACTAGAACCCTCGCCGGCTACACCTTC.